The rows below give T cell receptor beta chains drawn from one sample of a study of cytomegalovirus exposure and HLA in healthy donors. Method: immunoSEQ multiplex PCR; TCRdb's copy keeps in-frame clones and lacks some. The repertoire includes 90,000 or so clones, approximately 71% of them detected once, and around 16% sits in the top ten. Sequences were obtained from PBMCs. These receptors all stem from a woman under 30 in good health and CMV-seropositive. Both conserved end residues are part of each CDR3. Fields, in order: V gene, clone size, D gene, J gene, CDR3 length, CDR3 protein, CDR3 DNA. A D gene is named only where the DNA matches it firmly. Size values are once, few and many counts, or a class for expanded clones, and some rows have none.

TRBV7-9	.	.	TRBJ1-5	15	CASSLGDWEGQPQHF	TGTGCCAGCAGCTTAGGCGATTGGGAGGGGCAGCCCCAGCATTTT
TRBV19	.	.	TRBJ2-1	17	CASSIRGGLSGHNEQFF	TGTGCCAGTAGTATAAGAGGAGGACTAAGCGGGCACAATGAGCAGTTCTTC
TRBV12-5	.	.	TRBJ2-2	16	CASGLGGRGHTGELFF	TGTGCTAGTGGTTTGGGGGGGCGGGGGCACACCGGGGAGCTGTTTTTT
TRBV19	.	.	TRBJ1-1	16	CASQWKLGGARPEAFF	TGTGCCAGTCAGTGGAAGTTGGGGGGGGCGAGACCTGAAGCTTTCTTT
TRBV27	.	TRBD2	TRBJ2-2	19	CASSLSTSGRARGTGELFF	TGTGCCAGCAGTTTATCAACTAGCGGGAGGGCCCGGGGTACCGGGGAGCTGTTTTTT
TRBV18	.	.	TRBJ1-2	15	CASSPLRAENYGYTF	TGTGCCAGCTCACCACTAAGAGCGGAGAACTATGGCTACACCTTC
TRBV6-6	.	.	TRBJ1-5	14	CASSYPGSSSPQHF	TGTGCCAGCAGTTACCCAGGCTCCAGTAGTCCCCAGCATTTT
TRBV28	.	TRBD1	TRBJ1-5	14	CASSSRQGGQPQHF	TGTGCCAGCAGTTCCCGACAGGGAGGTCAGCCCCAGCATTTT
TRBV28	few	.	TRBJ1-2	14	CASSLGQGNYGYTF	TGTGCCAGCAGTTTGGGGCAGGGGAACTATGGCTACACCTTC
TRBV27	.	TRBD2	TRBJ2-7	14	CASSLSGKSYEQYF	TGTGCCAGCAGTTTGAGCGGGAAAAGCTACGAGCAGTACTTC
TRBV19	.	.	TRBJ2-1	14	CASTGQGGYNEQFF	TGTGCCTCGACTGGGCAGGGAGGCTACAATGAGCAGTTCTTC
TRBV9	.	.	TRBJ2-7	15	CASSVAPDSSYEQYF	TGTGCCAGCAGCGTAGCCCCGGACAGCTCCTACGAGCAGTACTTC
TRBV11-3	few	TRBD2	TRBJ2-1	16	CASSSGQAGALNEQFF	TGTGCCAGCAGCTCTGGGCAGGCGGGAGCGTTAAATGAGCAGTTCTTC
TRBV2	once	.	TRBJ1-2	12	CASSESGFGYTF	TGTGCCAGCAGTGAATCAGGGTTTGGCTACACCTTC
TRBV6-6	.	.	TRBJ2-1	13	CASSSPLIYGQFF	TGTGCCAGCAGTTCGCCCTTGATATACGGGCAGTTCTTC
TRBV9	.	TRBD1	TRBJ2-3	17	CASSVTLRDSNTDTQYF	TGTGCCAGCAGCGTTACCCTCCGGGACAGTAACACAGATACGCAGTATTTT
TRBV27	few	TRBD1	TRBJ1-6	15	CASSLYRGRDSPLHF	TGTGCCAGCAGTTTGTACAGGGGAAGAGATTCACCCCTCCACTTT
TRBV18	.	TRBD1	TRBJ2-1	16	CASSPSGTGAYNEQFF	TGTGCCAGCTCACCTTCCGGGACAGGGGCGTACAATGAGCAGTTCTTC
TRBV27	few	TRBD2	TRBJ2-5	17	CASSLLTSGTYQETQYF	TGTGCCAGCAGTTTACTGACTAGCGGGACCTATCAAGAGACCCAGTACTTC
TRBV5-4	.	TRBD1	TRBJ1-1	14	CASSFRQGQTEAFF	TGTGCCAGCAGCTTTAGGCAGGGACAGACTGAAGCTTTCTTT